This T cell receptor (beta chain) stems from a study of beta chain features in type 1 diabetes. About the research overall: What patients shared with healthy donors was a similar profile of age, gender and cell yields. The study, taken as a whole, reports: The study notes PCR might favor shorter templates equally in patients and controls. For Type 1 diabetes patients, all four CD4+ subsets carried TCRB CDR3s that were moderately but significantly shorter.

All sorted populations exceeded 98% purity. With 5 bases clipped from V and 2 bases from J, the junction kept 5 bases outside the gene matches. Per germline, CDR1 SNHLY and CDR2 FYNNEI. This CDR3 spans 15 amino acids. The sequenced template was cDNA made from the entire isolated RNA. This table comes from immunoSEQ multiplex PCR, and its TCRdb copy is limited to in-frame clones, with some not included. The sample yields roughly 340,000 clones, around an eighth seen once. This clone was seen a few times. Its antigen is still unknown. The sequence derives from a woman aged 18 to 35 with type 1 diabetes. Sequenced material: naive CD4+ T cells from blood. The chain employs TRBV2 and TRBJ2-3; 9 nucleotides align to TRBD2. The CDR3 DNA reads TGTGCCAGCAGTCTAGCGGGGCCTTTCACAGATACGCAGTATTTT. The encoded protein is CASSLAGPFTDTQYF.